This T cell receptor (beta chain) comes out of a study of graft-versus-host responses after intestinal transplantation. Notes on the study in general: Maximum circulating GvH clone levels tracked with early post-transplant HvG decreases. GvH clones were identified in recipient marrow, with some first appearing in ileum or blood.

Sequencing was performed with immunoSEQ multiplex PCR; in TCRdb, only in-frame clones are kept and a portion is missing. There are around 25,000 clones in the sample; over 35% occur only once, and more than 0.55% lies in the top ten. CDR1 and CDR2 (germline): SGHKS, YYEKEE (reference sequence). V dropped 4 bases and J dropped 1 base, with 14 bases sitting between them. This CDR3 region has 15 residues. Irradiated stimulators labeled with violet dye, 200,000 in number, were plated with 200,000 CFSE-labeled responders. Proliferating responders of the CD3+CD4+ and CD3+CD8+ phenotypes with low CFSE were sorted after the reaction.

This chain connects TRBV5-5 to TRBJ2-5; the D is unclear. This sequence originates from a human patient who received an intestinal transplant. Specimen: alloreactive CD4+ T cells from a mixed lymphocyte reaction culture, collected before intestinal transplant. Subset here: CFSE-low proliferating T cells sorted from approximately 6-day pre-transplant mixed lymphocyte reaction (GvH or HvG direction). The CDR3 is CASSLGDPGQETQYF. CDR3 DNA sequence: TGTGCCAGCAGCCTCGGAGATCCGGGCCAAGAGACCCAGTACTTC.